This T cell receptor (beta chain) was captured by sequencing in a study of T cell responses to AZD1222 COVID-19 vaccine. Measured with immunoSEQ multiplex PCR; TCRdb has only the in-frame clones, and not every one. The sample has about 100,000 clones; 85% to 90% are singletons. Germline CDR1 and CDR2: SQVTM and ANQGSEA. With 4 bases removed from V and 4 bases from J, the gap between germline ends came to 14 bases. This CDR3 has 14 residues. The chain recombines TRBV29-1 with TRBJ2-1; D may be TRBD1 or TRBD2 (5 bases each). The sequence was collected from an adult in good health. Sample: peripheral blood, taken on day 0 of AZD1222 vaccination. CDR3 DNA sequence: TGCAGCGTTGGGGGACGCCCCCTATACAATGAGCAGTTCTTC. Its translation is CSVGGRPLYNEQFF.